This TCR beta chain was sequenced for a study of blood T cell repertoires in COVID-19. At the level of the study: Both acute and convalescent COVID-19 samples were obtained from the United States, Italy and Spain. Sample material is recorded as cDNA or gDNA derived from T cells, B-cell-depleted T cells, or PBMCs.

V lost 0 bases, J lost 0 bases, and 9 bases stayed unmatched. Germline assignment: CDR1 LGHDT and CDR2 YNNKEL (reference sequence). The CDR3 consists of 19 residues. Methods used by the authors: The assay estimated nucleated cells by amplifying reference gene primers. The method was immunoSEQ multiplex PCR; TCRdb's version includes in-frame clones alone and lacks a portion of them. V and J calls and clone size are as listed in that table; D and trimming were resolved from the DNA. The table includes roughly 350,000 clones, 75% to 90% detected once. The sample taken for sequencing was peripheral blood. The gene calls are TRBV3-1 (or the pseudogene TRBV3-2) and TRBJ2-1, with 9 bases matching TRBD2. The origin of this receptor is a young woman with acute or convalescent COVID-19. The CDR3 sequence is CASSQEVSGGPSSYNEQFF. As DNA, the CDR3 is TGTGCCAGCAGCCAAGAGGTTAGCGGGGGACCTAGCTCCTACAATGAGCAGTTCTTC.